What follows are 20 T cell receptor beta chains derived from one specimen sequenced in a study of cytomegalovirus exposure and HLA in healthy donors. PCR amplification relied on 60 Vbeta primers (plus 13 Jbeta primers). Measured with immunoSEQ multiplex PCR; TCRdb has only the in-frame clones, and not every one. Of more than 95,000 clones in the sample, roughly 15% were seen once. Sequenced input: PBMCs. All receptors come from a female donor in good health and CMV-seronegative.

This clone was counted between two and nine times. The chain combines TRBV5-6 with TRBJ2-5; 7 bases match TRBD1. The V gene's germline CDR1 is SGHDT and CDR2 YYEEEE. The CDR3 extends over 13 amino acids. V lost 4 bases, J lost 5 bases, and 5 bases stayed unmatched. CDR3 amino acids: CASSHRGLETQYF. In DNA, the CDR3 is TGTGCCAGCAGCCACAGGGGTTTGGAGACCCAGTACTTC.

The chain links TRBV19 to TRBJ1-5, with 8 nucleotides matching TRBD1. V was clipped by 5 bases and J by 4 bases; unmatched bases: 4. There are 14 residues in the CDR3. Per germline, CDR1 LNHDA and CDR2 SQIVND (reference sequence). The CDR3 protein is CASSDRGTNQPQHF. As DNA, the CDR3 is TGTGCCAGTAGTGACAGGGGAACGAATCAGCCCCAGCATTTT.

The CDR3 DNA reads as TGTGCTAGTGGTTTGCCGACAGGGAACGAGCAGTACTTC. Amino acids: CASGLPTGNEQYF. The chain combines TRBV12-5 with TRBJ2-7, with TRBD1 matching over 7 bases. CDR1 and CDR2 (germline): LGHNT, FRNRAP. Germline trimming cut 2 bases from V and 5 bases from J; bases unmatched to any gene: 3. This CDR3 has 13 amino acids.

The table lists this clone with a few counts. This chain links TRBV11-2 with TRBJ1-2, with TRBD1 matching over 9 bases. The V and J ends lost 5 bases and 6 bases, in that order; junction bases with no gene match: 10. This CDR3 comprises 15 residues. The germline V gene encodes CDR1 SGHAT and CDR2 FQNNGV. The CDR3 sequence: CASSLLPTGGNGYTF. In DNA, the CDR3 is TGTGCCAGCAGCCTGCTACCGACAGGGGGGAATGGCTACACCTTC.

The sample holds a few counts of this clone. This chain connects TRBV4-1 to TRBJ1-4; D unresolved. Deletions cut 0 bases from V and 3 bases from J, with 5 bases between. Germline V lookup: CDR1 MGHRA, CDR2 YSYEKL. The CDR3 sequence is 14 residues long. In nucleotides, the CDR3 is TGCGCCAGCAGCCAAGAGTCAGCTAATGAAAAACTGTTTTTT. Its protein is CASSQESANEKLFF.

In its sample, this clone was seen a few times. V is TRBV10-3 and J is TRBJ2-3; TRBD2 might be the D (5 bases). This CDR3 is 14 amino acids long. Trimming stripped 5 bases from V and 4 bases from J, with 13 bases between. CDR1 ENHRY and CDR2 SYGVKD come from the germline V gene. CDR3 amino acids: CAISSGDGADTQYF. DNA of the CDR3: TGTGCCATCAGTAGCGGCGATGGGGCAGATACGCAGTATTTT.

This clone was detected a few times. This chain links TRBV5-1 with TRBJ2-7; weak D call: TRBD2 (5 bases). CDR1 and CDR2 from the germline V gene are SGHRS and YFSETQ. This CDR3 comprises 15 residues. Trimming removed 0 bases at V and 2 bases at J, with 12 bases between. This CDR3 reads CASSLVGSQTYEQYF. In DNA form, the CDR3 reads TGCGCCAGCAGCTTGGTTGGGAGTCAAACCTACGAGCAGTACTTC.

A single count supports this clone. The CDR3 reads CASSKTIGWGGLFSTGELFF. Written as DNA, the CDR3 is TGTGCCAGCAGTAAAACTATAGGGTGGGGGGGGCTCTTCAGCACCGGGGAGCTGTTTTTT. This chain uses TRBV27 with TRBJ2-2, with D possibly matching TRBD2 (7 bases). Trimming pared 5 bases from V and 4 bases from J, leaving 29 bases between. CDR1 and CDR2 from the germline V gene are MNHEY and SMNVEV (reference sequence). The CDR3 runs 20 residues.

This clone was seen a few times. The CDR3 here is CASSRGGEGRQYF. The CDR3 DNA sequence: TGCGCCAGCAGCCGAGGGGGAGAGGGTCGGCAGTACTTC. The V call is TRBV4-1, the J call TRBJ2-7, with a possible D match to TRBD1 (6 bases). Germline V gene lookup returns CDR1 MGHRA and CDR2 YSYEKL. This CDR3 comprises 13 residues. Trimming stripped 4 bases from V and 9 bases from J, with 16 bases between.

In this sample, this clone turned up a few times. This chain links TRBV7-2 with TRBJ2-2; 7 nucleotides match TRBD2. Germline V gene lookup returns CDR1 SGHTA and CDR2 FQGNSA. The V gene end was trimmed by 3 bases and the J gene end by 1 base; junction bases not matched to a gene: 2. This CDR3 spans 15 amino acids. Here the CDR3 reads CASSFSGVNTGELFF. In nucleotides, the CDR3 is TGTGCCAGCAGCTTCAGCGGGGTGAACACCGGGGAGCTGTTTTTT.

This clone was picked up a small number of times. The CDR3 loop reads CASSPGGGNSPLHF. The CDR3 bases are TGTGCCAGCAGTCCGGGAGGGGGGAATTCACCCCTCCACTTT. The chain is built from TRBV6-5 and TRBJ1-6; the D gene is possibly TRBD1 (6 bases). The CDR3 consists of 14 residues. CDR1 and CDR2 from the germline V gene are MNHEY and SVGAGI. Trimming stripped 5 bases from V and 7 bases from J, with 12 bases between.

This clone was picked up a small number of times. The sample holds other DNA sequences that translate to the same CDR3. The V gene is TRBV5-6, the J gene TRBJ2-7; possibly TRBD2 for D (5 bases). Germline CDR1 and CDR2: SGHDT and YYEEEE. The CDR3 extends over 16 amino acids. The V end was cut by 0 bases, the J end by 3 bases, with 16 bases between. CDR3 in amino acids: CASSLAGITSDYEQYF. In DNA, the CDR3 is TGTGCCAGCAGCTTGGCCGGGATCACAAGTGACTACGAGCAGTACTTC.

This chain uses TRBV30 with TRBJ1-5, with D unclear. CDR3 length: 12 amino acids. V lost 2 bases to trimming and J lost 6 bases, with 8 bases between them. Germline V gives CDR1 GTSNPN, CDR2 SVGIG (reference sequence). The CDR3 reads CAWSFPGQPQHF. In DNA form, the CDR3 reads TGTGCCTGGAGTTTCCCCGGTCAGCCCCAGCATTTT.

The rearrangement uses TRBV5-1 and TRBJ2-3; TRBD2 matches 9 bases. This CDR3 is 16 amino acids long. V lost 0 bases, J lost 6 bases, and 8 bases stayed unmatched. Germline V gene data show CDR1 as SGHRS and CDR2 as YFSETQ. The CDR3 loop is CASSLAVAGGEDTQYF. The CDR3 bases are TGCGCCAGCAGCTTGGCCGTGGCGGGGGGGGAGGATACGCAGTATTTT.

This clone has only a few counts. CDR3: CASRRLVNEQFF. The DNA for the CDR3 is TGTGCCAGCAGAAGACTAGTGAATGAGCAGTTCTTC. This chain connects TRBV11-2 to TRBJ2-1; D perhaps matches TRBD2 (6 bases). Germline CDR1 and CDR2: SGHAT and FQNNGV. V was cut by 6 bases and J by 7 bases, with 10 bases left in between. The CDR3 sequence is 12 residues long.

The rearrangement links TRBV7-9 to TRBJ2-1; D possibly corresponds to TRBD2 (5 bases). The V gene lost 7 bases and the J gene lost 3 bases, with 7 bases spanning the gap. Germline CDR1 SEHNR, CDR2 FQNEAQ (reference sequence). The length of the CDR3 is 12 residues. The CDR3: CASNRDYNEQFF. CDR3 coding DNA: TGTGCCAGCAACCGGGACTACAATGAGCAGTTCTTC.

The genes are TRBV5-1 and TRBJ2-1; tentative D call: TRBD1 (6 bases). Trimming took off 4 bases at V and 6 bases at J, with 8 bases between the two ends. Germline CDR1 reads SGHRS; CDR2 reads YFSETQ. The CDR3 length is 12 residues. CDR3 protein: CASSPQGNEQFF. CDR3 coding DNA: TGCGCCAGCAGCCCACAGGGCAATGAGCAGTTCTTC.

This clone was observed a few times. This chain links TRBV5-1 with TRBJ1-5; D remains unclear. Germline V CDR1 and CDR2: SGHRS, YFSETQ. The germline V and J ends were trimmed by 0 bases and 3 bases, with 13 bases remaining between them. This CDR3 is built from 16 residues. CDR3 bases: TGCGCCAGCAGCTTGGCCCCCGGGAGCGCCAATCAGCCCCAGCATTTT. The encoded protein is CASSLAPGSANQPQHF.

In its sample, this clone was seen a few times. The chain joins TRBV28 to TRBJ2-2; TRBD2 matches 7 bases. Losses at the gene ends were 2 bases for V and 1 base for J; bases not matched to a gene: 10. The CDR3 spans 18 residues. Germline loops: CDR1 MDHEN, CDR2 SYDVKM. The CDR3 nucleotides read TGTGCCAGCAGTTTAGTTGTCATGGCGGGAGAGAACACCGGGGAGCTGTTTTTT. It encodes CASSLVVMAGENTGELFF.

This clone is a singleton in its sample. The genes are TRBV7-3 and TRBJ2-1, with 10 bases matching TRBD1. This CDR3 is built from 15 residues. In germline, CDR1 is SGHTA, CDR2 FQGTGA. The V and J ends lost 5 bases and 2 bases, in that order; junction bases with no gene match: 3. For the CDR3, the DNA is TGTGCCAGCAGCGTTGGACAGGGGGCCTACAATGAGCAGTTCTTC. The encoded protein is CASSVGQGAYNEQFF.